The clone carrying this TCR beta chain was detected many times. What it binds is not known. PCR amplification relied on 60 Vbeta primers (plus 13 Jbeta primers). Repertoires were generated with immunoSEQ multiplex PCR, while TCRdb's copy carries only in-frame clones and drops some. Here the sample spans approximately 110,000 clones, about 15% being singletons. The sample comes from a study of cytomegalovirus exposure and HLA in healthy donors. Broader study findings: A prior analysis recorded that most TCR beta V segments were productive about 87% or about 30% of the time.

Sampled while nominally healthy, donors likely had unrecorded immune exposures. Germline V gene sequence: CDR1 MNHEY, CDR2 SMNVEV (reference sequence). This CDR3 is built from 15 residues. Between the trimmed V and J ends, which lost 0 bases and 4 bases, there was a span of 12 bases. V is TRBV27 and J is TRBJ2-5; D remains unclear. The sample consisted of PBMCs. The origin of this receptor is a female donor in good health and CMV-seronegative. The CDR3 DNA is TGTGCCAGCAGTTTATCGTCAGGCAGCCCAGAGACCCAGTACTTC. Its translation is CASSLSSGSPETQYF.